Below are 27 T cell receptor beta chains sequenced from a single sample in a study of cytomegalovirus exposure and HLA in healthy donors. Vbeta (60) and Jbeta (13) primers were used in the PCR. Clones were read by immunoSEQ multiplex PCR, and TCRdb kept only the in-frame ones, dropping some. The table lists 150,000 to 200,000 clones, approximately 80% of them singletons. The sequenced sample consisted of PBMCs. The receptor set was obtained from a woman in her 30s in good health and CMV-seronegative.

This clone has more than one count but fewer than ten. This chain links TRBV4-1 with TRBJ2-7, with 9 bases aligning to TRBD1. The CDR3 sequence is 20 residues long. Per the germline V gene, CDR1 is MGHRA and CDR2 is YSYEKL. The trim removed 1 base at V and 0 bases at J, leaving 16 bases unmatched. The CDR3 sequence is CASSQAVKGRTGDSSYEQYF. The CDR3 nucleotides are TGCGCCAGCAGCCAAGCAGTCAAAGGCAGGACAGGGGATAGCTCCTACGAGCAGTACTTC.

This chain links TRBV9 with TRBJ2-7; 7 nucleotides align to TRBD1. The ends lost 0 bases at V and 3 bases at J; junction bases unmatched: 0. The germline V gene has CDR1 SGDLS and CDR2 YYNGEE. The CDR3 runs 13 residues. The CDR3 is CASSVGDSYEQYF. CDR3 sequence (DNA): TGTGCCAGCAGCGTAGGGGACAGCTACGAGCAGTACTTC. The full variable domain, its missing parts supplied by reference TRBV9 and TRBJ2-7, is DSGVTQTPKHLITATGQRVTLRCSPRSGDLSVYWYQQSLDQGLQFLIQYYNGEERAKGNILERFSAQQFPDLHSELNLSSLELGDSALYFCASSVGDSYEQYFGPGTRLTVT.

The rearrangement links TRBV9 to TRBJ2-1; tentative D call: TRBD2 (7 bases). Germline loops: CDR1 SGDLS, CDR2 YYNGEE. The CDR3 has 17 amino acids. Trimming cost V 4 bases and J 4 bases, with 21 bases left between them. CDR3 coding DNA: TGTGCCAGCAGCCCGAGGAGGGGGGGTAACCCGTACAATGAGCAGTTCTTC. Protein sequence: CASSPRRGGNPYNEQFF.

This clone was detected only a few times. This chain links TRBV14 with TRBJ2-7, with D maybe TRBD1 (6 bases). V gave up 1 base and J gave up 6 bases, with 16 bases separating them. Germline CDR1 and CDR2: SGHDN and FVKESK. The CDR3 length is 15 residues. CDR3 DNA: TGTGCCAGCAGCCAAGCACGGACAGCGGTCTCCGAGCAGTACTTC. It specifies CASSQARTAVSEQYF.

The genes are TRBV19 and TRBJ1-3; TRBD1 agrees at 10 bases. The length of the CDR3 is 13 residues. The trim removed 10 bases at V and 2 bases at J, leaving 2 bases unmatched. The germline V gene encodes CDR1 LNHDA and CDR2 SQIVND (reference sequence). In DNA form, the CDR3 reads TGTGCCAAAGACAGGGGGCCTGGAAACACCATATATTTT. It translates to CAKDRGPGNTIYF.

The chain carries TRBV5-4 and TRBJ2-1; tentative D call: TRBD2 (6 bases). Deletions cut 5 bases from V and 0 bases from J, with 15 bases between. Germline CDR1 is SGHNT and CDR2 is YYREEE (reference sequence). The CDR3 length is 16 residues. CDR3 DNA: TGTGCCAGCAGAGACTGGACCGGGAGCTCCTACAATGAGCAGTTCTTC. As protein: CASRDWTGSSYNEQFF.

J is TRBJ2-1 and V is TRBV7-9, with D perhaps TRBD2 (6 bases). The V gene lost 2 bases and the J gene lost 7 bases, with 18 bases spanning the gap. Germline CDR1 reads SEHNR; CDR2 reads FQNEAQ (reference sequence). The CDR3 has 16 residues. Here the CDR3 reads CASSLRGTSGGNEQFF. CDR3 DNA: TGTGCCAGCAGCTTACGGGGGACCTCCGGGGGTAATGAGCAGTTCTTC.

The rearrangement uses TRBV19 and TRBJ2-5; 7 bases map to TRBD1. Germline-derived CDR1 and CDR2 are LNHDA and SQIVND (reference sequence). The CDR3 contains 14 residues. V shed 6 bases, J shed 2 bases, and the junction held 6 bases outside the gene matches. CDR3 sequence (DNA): TGTGCCAGTAGCTCGGACAGGAATCAAGAGACCCAGTACTTC. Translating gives CASSSDRNQETQYF.

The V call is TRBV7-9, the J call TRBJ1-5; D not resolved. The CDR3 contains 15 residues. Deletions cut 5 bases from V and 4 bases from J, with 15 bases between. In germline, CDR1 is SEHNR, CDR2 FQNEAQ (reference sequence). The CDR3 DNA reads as TGTGCCAGCAGCCAAGATGGCCACGGGAATCAGCCCCAGCATTTT. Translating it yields CASSQDGHGNQPQHF.

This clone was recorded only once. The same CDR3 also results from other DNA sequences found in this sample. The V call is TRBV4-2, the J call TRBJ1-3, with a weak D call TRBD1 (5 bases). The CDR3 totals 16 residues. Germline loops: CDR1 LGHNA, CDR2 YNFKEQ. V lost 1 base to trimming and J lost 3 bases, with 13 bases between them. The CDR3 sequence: CASSQGYDSYGNTIYF. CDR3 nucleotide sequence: TGTGCCAGCAGCCAAGGGTATGACAGTTATGGAAACACCATATATTTT.

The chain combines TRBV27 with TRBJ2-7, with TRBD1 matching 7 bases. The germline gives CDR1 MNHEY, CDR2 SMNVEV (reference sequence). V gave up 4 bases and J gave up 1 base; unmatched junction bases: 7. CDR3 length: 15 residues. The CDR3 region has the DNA TGTGCCAGCAGTTCTGGGACAGCCTTATCCTACGAGCAGTACTTC. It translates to CASSSGTALSYEQYF.

CDR3 sequence reads: CASSLLLGGKSGELFF. CDR3 DNA sequence: TGTGCCAGCAGCTTATTGCTCGGGGGGAAGTCCGGGGAGCTGTTTTTT. The chain is built from TRBV7-9 and TRBJ2-2; 7 positions match TRBD2. The CDR3 spans 16 residues. Germline V gives CDR1 SEHNR, CDR2 FQNEAQ (reference sequence). V lost 2 bases, J lost 6 bases, and 9 bases stayed unmatched.

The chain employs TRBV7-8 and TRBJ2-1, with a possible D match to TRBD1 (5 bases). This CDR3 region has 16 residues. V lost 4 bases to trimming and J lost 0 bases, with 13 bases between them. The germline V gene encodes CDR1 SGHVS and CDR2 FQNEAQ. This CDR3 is CASSSSWTSSYNEQFF. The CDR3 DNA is TGTGCCAGCAGCTCGAGCTGGACAAGCTCCTACAATGAGCAGTTCTTC.

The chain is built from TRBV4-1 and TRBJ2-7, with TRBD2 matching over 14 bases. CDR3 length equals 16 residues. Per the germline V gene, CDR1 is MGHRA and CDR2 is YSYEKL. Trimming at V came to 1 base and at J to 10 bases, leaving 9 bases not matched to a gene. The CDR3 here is CASSQVTPGLAGEQYF. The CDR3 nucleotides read TGCGCCAGCAGCCAAGTAACACCGGGACTAGCGGGAGAACAGTACTTC.

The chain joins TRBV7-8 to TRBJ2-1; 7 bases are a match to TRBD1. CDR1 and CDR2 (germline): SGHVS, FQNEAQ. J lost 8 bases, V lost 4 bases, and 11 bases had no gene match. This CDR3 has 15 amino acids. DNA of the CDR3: TGTGCCAGCAGCTACCGACAGGGTCGAATTGATGAGCAGTTCTTC. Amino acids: CASSYRQGRIDEQFF.

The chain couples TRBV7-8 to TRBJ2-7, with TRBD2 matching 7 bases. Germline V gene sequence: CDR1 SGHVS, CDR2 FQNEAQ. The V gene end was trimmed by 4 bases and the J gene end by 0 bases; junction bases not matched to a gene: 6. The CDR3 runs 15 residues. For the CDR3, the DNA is TGTGCCAGCAGCTCGATGCGGGGGACCTCCTACGAGCAGTACTTC. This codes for CASSSMRGTSYEQYF.

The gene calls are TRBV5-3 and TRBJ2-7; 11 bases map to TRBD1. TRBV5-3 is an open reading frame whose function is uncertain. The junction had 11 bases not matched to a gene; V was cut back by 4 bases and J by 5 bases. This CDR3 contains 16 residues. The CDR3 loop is CARSHPRDRGVNEQYF. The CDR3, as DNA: TGTGCCAGAAGCCACCCCCGGGACAGGGGGGTAAACGAGCAGTACTTC.

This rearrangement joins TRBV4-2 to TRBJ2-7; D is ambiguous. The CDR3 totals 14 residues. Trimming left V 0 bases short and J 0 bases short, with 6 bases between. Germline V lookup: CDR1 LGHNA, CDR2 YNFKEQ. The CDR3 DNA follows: TGTGCCAGCAGCCAAGATAGAGGCTCCTACGAGCAGTACTTC. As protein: CASSQDRGSYEQYF.

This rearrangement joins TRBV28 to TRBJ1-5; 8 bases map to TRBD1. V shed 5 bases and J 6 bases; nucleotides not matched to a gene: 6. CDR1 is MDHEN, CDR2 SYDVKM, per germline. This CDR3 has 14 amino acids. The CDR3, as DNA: TGTGCCAGCAGTAAGAGACAGGGGTTTCAGCCCCAGCATTTT. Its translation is CASSKRQGFQPQHF.

CDR3 residues: CASRGVAGDEQYF. CDR3 nucleotide sequence: TGTGCCAGCAGGGGGGTAGCGGGGGACGAGCAGTACTTC. This chain joins TRBV5-6 and TRBJ2-7; TRBD2 agrees at 9 bases. CDR1 is SGHDT and CDR2 is YYEEEE in the germline V gene. The CDR3 loop spans 13 amino acids. With V trimmed by 5 bases and J by 5 bases, 5 bases remained unmatched.

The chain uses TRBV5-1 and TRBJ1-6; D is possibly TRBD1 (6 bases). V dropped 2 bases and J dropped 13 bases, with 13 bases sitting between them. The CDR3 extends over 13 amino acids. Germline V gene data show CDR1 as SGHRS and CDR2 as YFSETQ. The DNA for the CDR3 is TGCGCCAGCAGCTTTCCGGGACAATTCCCCCTCCACTTT. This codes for CASSFPGQFPLHF.

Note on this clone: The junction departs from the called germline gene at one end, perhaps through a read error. The CDR3 spells CASSFGTNTYGQYF. As DNA, the CDR3 is TGTGCCAGCAGCTTCGGGACAAATACCTACGGGCAGTACTTC. This chain joins TRBV5-4 and TRBJ2-7; D might be TRBD1 (6 bases). The CDR3 covers 14 residues. Germline lookup yields CDR1 SGHNT and CDR2 YYREEE (reference sequence).

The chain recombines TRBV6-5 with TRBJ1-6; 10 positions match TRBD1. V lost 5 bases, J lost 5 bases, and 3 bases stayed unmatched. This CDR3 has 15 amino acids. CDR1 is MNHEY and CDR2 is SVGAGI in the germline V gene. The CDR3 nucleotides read TGTGCCAGCAGTAGGGACAGGGGTGATAATTCACCCCTCCACTTT. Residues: CASSRDRGDNSPLHF.

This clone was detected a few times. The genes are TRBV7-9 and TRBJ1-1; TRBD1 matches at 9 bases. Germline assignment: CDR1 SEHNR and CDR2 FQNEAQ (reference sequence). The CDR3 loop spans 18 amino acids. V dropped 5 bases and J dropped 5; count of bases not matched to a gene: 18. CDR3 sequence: CASSKGSLTQGARTEAFF. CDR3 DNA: TGTGCCAGCAGCAAAGGCTCCCTAACACAGGGGGCGCGAACTGAAGCTTTCTTT.

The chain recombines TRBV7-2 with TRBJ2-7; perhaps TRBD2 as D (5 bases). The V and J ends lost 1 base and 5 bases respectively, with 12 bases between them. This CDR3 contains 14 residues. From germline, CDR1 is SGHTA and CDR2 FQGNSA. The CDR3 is CASSLVRGSDEQYF. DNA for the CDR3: TGTGCCAGCAGCTTAGTCAGAGGGTCGGACGAGCAGTACTTC.

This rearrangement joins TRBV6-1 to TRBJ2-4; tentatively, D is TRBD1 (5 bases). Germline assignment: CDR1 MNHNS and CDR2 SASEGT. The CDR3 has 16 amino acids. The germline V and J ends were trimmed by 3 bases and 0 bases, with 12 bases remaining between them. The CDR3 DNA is TGTGCCAGCAGTGACATCAGGGATACAGCCAAAAACATTCAGTACTTC. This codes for CASSDIRDTAKNIQYF.

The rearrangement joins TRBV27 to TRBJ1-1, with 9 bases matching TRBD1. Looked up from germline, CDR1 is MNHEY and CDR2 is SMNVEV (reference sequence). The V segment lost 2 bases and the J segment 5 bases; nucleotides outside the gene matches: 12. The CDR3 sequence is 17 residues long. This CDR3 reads CASSLGRPGQGGTEAFF. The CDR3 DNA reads TGTGCCAGCAGTTTAGGGAGACCGGGACAGGGAGGAACTGAAGCTTTCTTT.